This T cell receptor (beta chain) was identified during a study of T cell clonotyping in hematopoietic cell transplantation (dated by TCRdb to about 2021). About the investigation overall: Recipient samples taken before transplant were collected after cytoreduction. The study collected over a hundred blood samples from approximately 32 consecutive transplant recipients and their related donors. Recruitment of patients was conducted between 2015 and January 2017, and follow-up was continued until September 2020 or death. What the work shows at the level of the full study, not this receptor alone: Donor and pretransplant recipient Inverse Simpson Index values predicted broader posttransplant TCR repertoire diversity. The sample size was limited and the cells went unsorted, which meant the CD4 and CD8 repertoire contributions could not be told apart. A decrease in recipient TCR diversity was observed after transplant, and a progressive increase in pathologically expanded clonotypes was seen from day 30 to day 180. Recipient repertoires showed only a small fraction of overlap with donor repertoires, and over 95% appeared de novo at the given depth.

Inclusive of the bounding cysteine and phenylalanine, the CDR3 is 13 residues long. Just the 39-base CDR3 DNA is kept, in frame starting at base 1. In the germline V gene (reference sequence), CDR1 corresponds to LNHDA and CDR2 to SQIVND. Deletion took 6 bases off V and 2 bases off J, with a span of 10 bases between the germline ends. The immunoSEQ assay, a bias-controlled multiplex PCR with V- and J-specific primers, was used to amplify TCR beta CDR3 regions from genomic DNA. In a second PCR step, the CDR3 amplicons were tagged with a proprietary barcode plus Illumina adapter sequences. An Illumina MiSeq instrument was used for sequencing of the CDR3 libraries. The authors' pipeline ran thus. Export and quality control were done with immunoSEQ Analyzer 3.0, while downstream analyses used R Bioconductor and Immunarch. Only productive rearrangements within the normalized downsampled data set were used in the calculation of repertoire metrics. In the normalized cohort, a clonotype counted as pathologically expanded if the clonotype was larger than 5 templates. The Inverse Simpson Index served as the measure of repertoire diversity. To capture all clonotypes, the CMV-specificity analyses were run on the non-normalized data set. Here the immuneACCESS table is served through TCRdb, limited to in-frame sequences with V and J called. Missing clones are a known gap in these copies; in checked studies unresolved V genes cover under half, and the rest lacks a known reason. Clonal size and the V and J genes are those of that table, whereas D and trimming came from the DNA. The sample contains some 19,000 clones, about 80% of them found a single time. Less than 20% of the sample is taken by the ten largest.

As regards this clone: The clone's antigen remains unknown. No base quality information exists; no much larger clone differs at one position.

The time point label, read with the paper, signifies: recipient sample about 28 days before transplant, after cytoreduction. Blood samples were obtained from recipients approximately 28 days before transplant and at days 30, 100 and 180 after transplant. Nuclei Lysis Solution was used to extract genomic DNA from fresh or cryopreserved unfractionated peripheral blood mononuclear cells. The chain was built from TRBV19 and TRBJ1-2; TRBD1 is perhaps the D gene, given 6 matching bases. This TCR derives from a man aged 55 to 70 with acute myeloid leukemia. Some clones in this sample may be carry-over from other donors' samples. Sample: peripheral blood mononuclear cells, taken before stem cell transplant. The DNA sequence is TGTGCCAGTAGGGACAGCCCGAACTATGGCTACACCTTC. The translation is CASRDSPNYGYTF.